What follows is one T cell receptor (beta chain) and its context. Germline CDR1 and CDR2: KGHDR and SFDVKD. V gave up 3 bases and J gave up 1 base, with 12 bases separating them. The CDR3 has 15 amino acids. Authors' processing steps: Quantification of nucleated cells was approximated via reference gene primer amplification. Only in-frame clones appear in the TCRdb table, and some are missing; sequencing was by immunoSEQ multiplex PCR. The DNA gave D and trimming, while V, J and clone size come from that table. The sample has hundreds of thousands of clones, roughly 90% seen once. These data are taken from a study of blood T cell repertoires in COVID-19. Study summary: The United States, Italy and Spain provided the acute and convalescent COVID-19 samples. The cDNA or gDNA used as material had been derived from T cells, B-cell-depleted T cells, or PBMCs.

This receptor was taken from a man in his forties with acute or convalescent COVID-19. The V call is TRBV24-1, the J call TRBJ2-7; the D gene is possibly TRBD2 (5 bases). The sequencing sample was made of peripheral blood. The CDR3 reads CATSDPRTGSYEQYF. The CDR3 DNA reads as TGTGCCACCAGTGATCCCAGGACGGGATCCTACGAGCAGTACTTC.